Listed below are T cell receptor beta chains from one sample, sequenced in a study of blood T cell repertoires in COVID-19. Assay: immunoSEQ multiplex PCR; the TCRdb copy retains only in-frame clones and omits some. The table records 400,000 to 450,000 clones, approximately 90% of them present only once. Sequences were obtained from peripheral blood. The receptors shown here come from a woman under 40 with active or convalescent COVID-19. Both conserved end residues are part of each CDR3. The order of the fields is V gene, clone size, J gene, D gene, CDR3 protein, CDR3 DNA. D genes are given only for firm matches. The size of a clone is reported for some rows only, either as once, few or many, or as a class for expanded clones.

TRBV10-3	NA	TRBJ2-2	TRBD1	CAVPGQGETGELFF	TGTGCCGTACCGGGACAGGGTGAAACCGGGGAGCTGTTTTTT
TRBV7-9	NA	TRBJ1-6	TRBD1	CASSLVTGDYTPLHF	TGTGCCAGCAGCTTAGTAACAGGGGATTATACACCCCTCCACTTT
TRBV6-5	NA	TRBJ2-1	NA	CASSLPLANEQFF	TGTGCCAGCAGCCTCCCCCTAGCGAATGAGCAGTTCTTC
TRBV16	few	TRBJ1-6	NA	CASSHYGENSPLHF	TGTGCCAGCAGCCACTACGGGGAGAATTCACCCCTCCACTTT
TRBV27	NA	TRBJ1-2	NA	CASSLPGYGYTF	TGTGCCAGCAGTTTACCGGGGTATGGCTACACCTTC
TRBV29-1	NA	TRBJ2-5	TRBD2	CSVLTSGGQGETQYF	TGCAGCGTTTTAACTAGCGGGGGTCAAGGGGAGACCCAGTACTTC
TRBV30	NA	TRBJ2-1	TRBD2	CAWSVGLLLAGGNEQFF	TGTGCCTGGAGTGTAGGCCTCCTACTAGCGGGGGGTAATGAGCAGTTCTTC
TRBV18	NA	TRBJ1-1	NA	CASSPGRDRGTEAFF	TGTGCCAGCTCACCAGGAAGGGACCGGGGGACCGAAGCTTTCTTT
TRBV23-1	NA	TRBJ1-5	NA	CASNYRAVIGPLGSDSNQPQHF	TGCGCCAGCAATTATCGCGCCGTGATAGGCCCATTGGGGAGCGATAGCAATCAGCCCCAGCATTTT
TRBV5-6	NA	TRBJ2-1	TRBD2	CASRGTSDSNEQFF	TGTGCCAGCAGGGGGACTAGCGACTCAAATGAGCAGTTCTTC
TRBV6-5	NA	TRBJ2-2	NA	CASLPGHNTGELFF	TGTGCCAGCCTACCGGGACATAACACCGGGGAGCTGTTTTTT
TRBV7-9	NA	TRBJ1-4	TRBD1	CASSFLPGQGDATNEKLFF	TGTGCCAGCAGCTTCCTACCGGGGCAGGGGGATGCAACTAATGAAAAACTGTTTTTT
TRBV6-2/TRBV6-3	NA	TRBJ2-3	TRBD2	CASSLAGGPNTQYF	TGTGCCAGCAGTTTAGCGGGGGGGCCTAATACGCAGTATTTT
TRBV19	NA	TRBJ1-6	NA	CAGRGSPLHF	TGTGCCGGGAGAGGTTCACCCCTCCACTTT
TRBV29-1	NA	TRBJ2-1	TRBD1	CSVEAPGTGTPGEQFF	TGCAGCGTTGAGGCCCCCGGGACAGGAACCCCTGGTGAGCAGTTCTTC